Each of the 32 T cell receptor beta chains below was sequenced from the same sample in a study of T cell repertoires in cytomegalovirus infection. From the reads, TCRdb called clonotypes with MiXCR, one entry per CDR3 protein. The sample shows 750,000 to 950,000 distinct CDR3 sequences, roughly 28% of them seen only once. These receptors are not linked to any known antigen. Source: cultured CD8+ T cells from PBMCs, taken from culture after CMV antigen stimulation. The receptors originated from a human donor in good health (CMV status not recorded). Some clones in this sample may be carry-over from other donors' samples.

The V and J genes are TRBV29-1 and TRBJ1-4; D is unresolved. Trimming shortened V by 3 bases and J by 8 bases, and 13 bases separated the two germline ends. This CDR3 region has 13 residues. CDR1 is SQVTM and CDR2 is ANQGSEA in the germline V gene. CDR3 sequence reads: CSVDEGFREKLFF. As DNA, the CDR3 is TGCAGCGTTGATGAGGGTTTTAGGGAAAAACTGTTTTTT. The full variable domain, rest sourced from reference TRBV29-1 and TRBJ1-4, is SAVISQKPSRDICQRGTSLTIQCQVDSQVTMMFWYRQQPGQSLTLIATANQGSEATYESGFVIDKFPISRPNLTFSTLTVSNMSPEDSSIYLCSVDEGFREKLFFGSGTQLSVL.

This clonotype was seen only a few times. This chain's CDR3 is CASSEGQANQPQHF. CDR3 nucleotide sequence: TGTGCCAGCAGCGAAGGGCAGGCCAATCAGCCCCAGCATTTT. The chain employs TRBV7-9 and TRBJ1-5; no clear D. The ends were cut back, 5 bases at V and 3 bases at J, with 11 bases in the middle. Germline values: CDR1 SEHNR, CDR2 FQNEAQ (reference sequence). The length of the CDR3 is 14 residues.

Details on this clonotype: Possible read error: a much larger clone is one base away. The chain joins TRBV7-6 to TRBJ1-1; the D gene is possibly TRBD1 (5 bases). Germline values: CDR1 SGHVS, CDR2 FNYEAQ. The CDR3 totals 12 residues. CDR3 nucleotide sequence: TGTTCCAGCAGCGCTGGGGGAACTGAAGCTTTCTTT. Translating gives CSSSAGGTEAFF.

This clonotype came up once. The chain recombines TRBV29-1 with TRBJ2-2, with 7 bases fitting TRBD1. Germline V gene sequence: CDR1 SQVTM, CDR2 ANQGSEA. Unmatched junction bases numbered 9, after V lost 7 bases and J lost 4 bases. The CDR3 length is 14 residues. The CDR3 sequence is CSGAWTGLTGELFF. The CDR3 coding sequence is TGCAGCGGAGCATGGACAGGCCTCACCGGGGAGCTGTTTTTT.

This clonotype has only a few counts. The chain is built from TRBV27 and TRBJ2-1, with 7 bases lining up with TRBD1. V shed 6 bases, J shed 3 bases, and the junction held 5 bases outside the gene matches. CDR1 and CDR2 from the germline V gene are MNHEY and SMNVEV (reference sequence). The CDR3 is 14 amino acids. DNA of the CDR3: TGTGCCAGCAGAAGAGGGGGCGTCTACAATGAGCAGTTCTTC. Protein: CASRRGGVYNEQFF.

V is TRBV12-3 or TRBV12-4 and J is TRBJ2-2, with 9 bases lining up with TRBD2. The ends lost 1 base at V and 3 bases at J; junction bases unmatched: 3. The CDR3 consists of 16 residues. CDR3 loop: CASSLGLAGYTGELFF. DNA of the CDR3: TGTGCCAGCAGTTTAGGGCTAGCGGGGTACACCGGGGAGCTGTTTTTT.

The chain combines TRBV19 with TRBJ2-7; D call uncertain. CDR1 and CDR2 from the germline V gene are LNHDA and SQIVND (reference sequence). The V end lost 4 bases, the J end lost 5 bases, and 18 bases lay between the germline ends. The length of the CDR3 is 15 residues. The CDR3, as DNA: TGTGCCAGTAGTACCGGCTCAGGCCAGCGTGACGAGCAGTACTTC. Its translation: CASSTGSGQRDEQYF.

This clonotype was detected a few times. This chain connects TRBV6-1 to TRBJ2-1, with D possibly matching TRBD2 (5 bases). CDR3 length: 15 amino acids. V was trimmed by 7 bases and J by 0 bases, leaving 13 bases between them. CDR1 and CDR2 from the germline V gene are MNHNS and SASEGT. CDR3 in amino acids: CASTWTPSSYNEQFF. The CDR3, as DNA: TGTGCCAGCACCTGGACTCCCAGCTCCTACAATGAGCAGTTCTTC.

V is TRBV5-1 and J is TRBJ1-2; D gene uncertain. From germline, CDR1 is SGHRS and CDR2 YFSETQ. CDR3 size: 14 residues. The V end lost 2 bases, the J end lost 2 bases, and 10 bases lay between the germline ends. CDR3 residues: CASSLKSKNYGYTF. The CDR3 DNA reads TGCGCCAGCAGCTTAAAGTCTAAAAACTATGGCTACACCTTC.

Many counts were recorded for this clonotype. The gene calls are TRBV7-9 and TRBJ1-1; 8 bases are shared with TRBD1. The CDR3 covers 16 residues. Germline assignment: CDR1 SEHNR and CDR2 FQNEAQ (reference sequence). Trimming removed 0 bases from V and 6 bases from J; junction bases left unmatched: 9. CDR3 amino acids: CASSLARTGRLPEAFF. CDR3 in DNA: TGTGCCAGCAGCTTAGCCCGGACAGGGCGGCTGCCTGAAGCTTTCTTT.

This clonotype was seen a handful of times. V gene TRBV7-2 combines with J gene TRBJ1-5; D remains unclear. Trimming cost V 1 base and J 6 bases, with 7 bases left between them. The CDR3 runs to 13 residues. Looked up from germline, CDR1 is SGHTA and CDR2 is FQGNSA. CDR3 in DNA: TGTGCCAGCAGCTTAGGGGAGCCTCAGCCCCAGCATTTT. Amino acid sequence: CASSLGEPQPQHF.

The chain uses TRBV7-6 and TRBJ2-5; 9 nucleotides match TRBD1. With 3 bases clipped from V and 4 bases from J, the junction kept 6 bases outside the gene matches. This CDR3 comprises 15 residues. The germline CDR1 and CDR2 sequences are SGHVS and FNYEAQ. The CDR3 DNA sequence: TGTGCCAGCAGCTTCGTACAGGGGGCCCCAGAGACCCAGTACTTC. This gives the protein CASSFVQGAPETQYF.

This clonotype was found many times. The chain couples TRBV12-5 to TRBJ2-3, with TRBD2 identical over 11 bases. The CDR3 covers 17 residues. Germline V lookup: CDR1 LGHNT, CDR2 FRNRAP. V lost 1 base and J lost 4; bases outside the gene matches: 7. The CDR3 bases are TGTGCTAGTGGTTTGGGCCGACTAGCGGGGTTGTCAGATACGCAGTATTTT. Its protein is CASGLGRLAGLSDTQYF.

This clonotype has more than one count but fewer than ten. The chain couples TRBV20-1 to TRBJ2-7, with D perhaps matching TRBD1 or TRBD2 (5 bases each). Germline-derived CDR1 and CDR2 are DFQATT and SNEGSKA (reference sequence). The V end was cut by 4 bases, the J end by 1 base, with 8 bases between. The CDR3 loop spans 12 amino acids. CDR3 protein: CSAKGPSYEQYF. The CDR3 nucleotides read TGCAGTGCTAAGGGACCTTCCTACGAGCAGTACTTC.

This clonotype was detected a few times. The rearrangement joins TRBV7-9 to TRBJ2-7; tentative D call: TRBD1 (6 bases). The V end was cut by 1 base, the J end by 6 bases, with 13 bases between. This CDR3 has 14 residues. The V gene's germline CDR1 is SEHNR and CDR2 FQNEAQ (reference sequence). CDR3 sequence: CASSLEGYRVEQYV. The CDR3 DNA follows: TGTGCCAGCAGCTTAGAGGGGTACAGGGTCGAGCAGTACGTC.

This clonotype was seen more than once but under ten times. The rearrangement uses TRBV20-1 and TRBJ2-2; 10 nucleotides line up with TRBD1. This CDR3 has 16 amino acids. V was pared by 6 bases and J by 0 bases, with 7 bases of the junction left unmatched. Germline CDR1 reads DFQATT; CDR2 reads SNEGSKA (reference sequence). CDR3 sequence: CSARDRGPANTGELFF. The CDR3 DNA reads as TGCAGTGCGAGGGACAGGGGTCCCGCGAACACCGGGGAGCTGTTTTTT.

The chain is built from TRBV5-5 and TRBJ2-1; 11 nucleotides agree with TRBD1. The CDR3 length is 17 residues. V shed 0 bases, J shed 6 bases, and the junction held 8 bases outside the gene matches. Germline loops: CDR1 SGHKS, CDR2 YYEKEE (reference sequence). The chain's CDR3 is CASSLVGLGTGGNEQFF. The CDR3 DNA reads TGTGCCAGCAGCTTGGTGGGGCTCGGGACAGGGGGCAATGAGCAGTTCTTC. Supplemented by reference TRBV5-5 and TRBJ2-1, the full variable domain reads DAGVTQSPTHLIKTRGQQVTLRCSPISGHKSVSWYQQVLGQGPQFIFQYYEKEERGRGNFPDRFSARQFPNYSSELNVNALLLGDSALYLCASSLVGLGTGGNEQFFGPGTRLTVL.

CDR3 in amino acids: CASSNQGTGGFAANVLTF. Written as DNA, the CDR3 is TGTGCCAGCAGCAACCAAGGGACAGGGGGCTTCGCGGCCAACGTCCTGACTTTC. J is TRBJ2-6 and V is TRBV9; 12 nucleotides agree with TRBD1. After removal of 4 bases from V and 6 bases from J, the junction contained 11 bases not matched to a gene. Germline V gives CDR1 SGDLS, CDR2 YYNGEE. CDR3 length equals 18 residues.

This CDR3 is CASSQNVRAQGREAFF. In DNA form, the CDR3 reads TGCGCCAGCAGCCAAAATGTCCGGGCACAGGGGCGTGAAGCTTTCTTT. The chain uses TRBV4-3 and TRBJ1-1, with 7 bases that match TRBD1. CDR1 LGHNA and CDR2 YSLEER come from the germline V gene. The trim removed 2 bases at V and 7 bases at J, leaving 13 bases unmatched. The CDR3 contains 16 residues.

This clonotype was found many times. The gene calls are TRBV7-8 and TRBJ2-1, with 10 positions matching TRBD1. The junction had 8 bases not matched to a gene; V was cut back by 1 base and J by 8 bases. The germline V gene encodes CDR1 SGHVS and CDR2 FQNEAQ. The length of the CDR3 is 16 residues. CDR3: CASSLGTDRGFHEQFF. CDR3 nucleotide sequence: TGTGCCAGCAGCTTAGGTACGGACAGGGGGTTTCATGAGCAGTTCTTC.

In its sample, this clonotype was seen a few times. The chain couples TRBV20-1 to TRBJ2-1; D gene ambiguous. Per the germline V gene, CDR1 is DFQATT and CDR2 is SNEGSKA (reference sequence). This CDR3 region has 11 residues. V lost 3 bases to trimming and J lost 9 bases, with 9 bases between them. In DNA, the CDR3 is TGCAGTGCTAGGGCCAAGGGTGAGCAGTTCTTC. Its translation: CSARAKGEQFF.

V usage is TRBV20-1 and J usage is TRBJ2-3; no reliable D call. CDR1 DFQATT and CDR2 SNEGSKA come from the germline V gene (reference sequence). V lost 1 base to trimming and J lost 1 base, with 9 bases between them. The CDR3 runs 14 residues. The CDR3 bases are TGCAGTGCTAGAGTCCGGACGGGCACAGATACGCAGTATTTT. Amino acids: CSARVRTGTDTQYF.

This clonotype showed up just a few times. The chain is built from TRBV24-1 and TRBJ2-3; D gene unclear. The CDR3 totals 19 residues. The ends were cut back, 7 bases at V and 2 bases at J, with 27 bases in the middle. Germline CDR1 KGHDR, CDR2 SFDVKD. The CDR3 here is CATSESLRAYGRYTDTQYF. The CDR3 coding sequence is TGTGCCACCAGCGAATCTCTAAGGGCCTATGGACGGTACACAGATACGCAGTATTTT.

The chain recombines TRBV28 with TRBJ1-6; D unclear. The CDR3 has 14 residues. Deletions cut 3 bases from V and 4 bases from J, with 7 bases between. CDR1 and CDR2 (germline): MDHEN, SYDVKM. CDR3 amino acids: CASSFGQYNSPLHF. The CDR3 bases are TGTGCCAGCAGTTTTGGGCAATATAATTCACCCCTCCACTTT.

The rearrangement joins TRBV5-1 to TRBJ2-7, with TRBD2 matching 12 bases. The junction had 15 bases not matched to a gene; V was cut back by 3 bases and J by 5 bases. This CDR3 region has 18 residues. Germline CDR1 reads SGHRS; CDR2 reads YFSETQ. The CDR3 spells CASSSPTSGGRPAHEQYF. In nucleotides, the CDR3 is TGCGCCAGCAGCTCACCAACTAGCGGGGGGCGCCCAGCCCACGAGCAGTACTTC. The entire variable domain, with the rest obtained from reference TRBV5-1 and TRBJ2-7, is as follows: KAGVTQTPRYLIKTRGQQVTLSCSPISGHRSVSWYQQTPGQGLQFLFEYFSETQRNKGNFPGRFSGRQFSNSRSEMNVSTLELGDSALYLCASSSPTSGGRPAHEQYFGPGTRLTVT.

The gene calls are TRBV2 and TRBJ2-2, with TRBD2 identical over 8 bases. J was trimmed by 0 bases and V by 6 bases; bases with no gene match: 12. Germline CDR1 and CDR2: SNHLY and FYNNEI. The CDR3 runs to 18 residues. The CDR3 loop reads CASSKGSGSRPNTGELFF. CDR3 bases: TGTGCCAGCAGCAAGGGGAGCGGGAGCCGCCCGAACACCGGGGAGCTGTTTTTT.

This clonotype has a handful of counts. V and J are TRBV9 and TRBJ2-5, with 7 bases aligning to TRBD1. The CDR3 sequence is 17 residues long. Losses at the gene ends were 3 bases for V and 4 bases for J; bases not matched to a gene: 15. Germline V gene sequence: CDR1 SGDLS, CDR2 YYNGEE. CDR3 amino acids: CASSEYRTGDYLETQYF. The DNA of the CDR3 is TGTGCCAGCAGCGAGTACCGGACAGGCGATTATTTAGAGACCCAGTACTTC. Based on the CDR3 plus reference TRBV9 and TRBJ2-5, the full variable domain is DSGVTQTPKHLITATGQRVTLRCSPRSGDLSVYWYQQSLDQGLQFLIQYYNGEERAKGNILERFSAQQFPDLHSELNLSSLELGDSALYFCASSEYRTGDYLETQYFGPGTRLLVL.

This clonotype appeared a few times. This chain links TRBV6-2 or TRBV6-3 with TRBJ2-5, with no clear D. In germline, CDR1 is MNHEY, CDR2 SVGEGT. The V end was cut by 4 bases, the J end by 3 bases, with 9 bases between. The CDR3 extends over 13 amino acids. The CDR3: CASSSDWEETQYF. CDR3 in DNA: TGTGCCAGCAGTTCCGACTGGGAAGAGACCCAGTACTTC.

This sequence joins TRBV12-3 or TRBV12-4 and TRBJ1-5, with 7 bases fitting TRBD1. The V segment lost 1 base and the J segment 6 bases; nucleotides outside the gene matches: 12. This CDR3 region has 17 residues. The CDR3 reads CASSLVWGGQTVQPQHF. Here the CDR3 DNA reads TGTGCCAGCAGTTTAGTTTGGGGGGGACAGACGGTTCAGCCCCAGCATTTT.

V usage is TRBV4-2 and J usage is TRBJ1-6; D unresolved. Germline V gene lookup returns CDR1 LGHNA and CDR2 YNFKEQ. The CDR3 contains 17 residues. The V and J ends lost 0 bases and 3 bases respectively, with 12 bases between them. The CDR3 coding sequence is TGTGCCAGCAGCCAAGAGGACCCGGGATTCTATAATTCACCCCTCCACTTT. It yields the protein CASSQEDPGFYNSPLHF.

This clonotype showed up just a few times. V gene TRBV5-6 combines with J gene TRBJ1-2, with TRBD1 as a possible D gene (6 bases). Germline V lookup: CDR1 SGHDT, CDR2 YYEEEE. This CDR3 is 14 amino acids long. Trimming left V 3 bases short and J 4 bases short, with 13 bases between. The CDR3 DNA reads TGTGCCAGCAGCTCGCCGGACAGAAGCTATGGCTACACCTTC. Encoded protein: CASSSPDRSYGYTF.

The table lists this clonotype with a few counts. The rearrangement uses TRBV10-3 and TRBJ2-7; D remains unclear. Germline V gene lookup returns CDR1 ENHRY and CDR2 SYGVKD. The V and J ends lost 2 bases and 3 bases respectively, with 5 bases between them. This CDR3 comprises 12 residues. CDR3 DNA sequence: TGTGCCATCAGTGAGAGAAGCTACGAGCAGTACGTC. Translation: CAISERSYEQYV.